The 3 T cell receptor beta chains below were found in one sample sequenced in a study of blood T cell repertoires in COVID-19. This table comes from immunoSEQ multiplex PCR, and its TCRdb copy is limited to in-frame clones, with some not included. The table shows about 110,000 clones, with around 86% occurring only once. What was sequenced was peripheral blood. The receptors derive from a woman in her 70s with acute or convalescent COVID-19.

This chain joins TRBV11-2 and TRBJ2-7, with D maybe TRBD2 (6 bases). This CDR3 has 15 amino acids. Trimming took 1 base from V and 3 from J, leaving 13 bases between them. Germline values: CDR1 SGHAT, CDR2 FQNNGV. Written as DNA, the CDR3 is TGTGCCAGCAGCTTAGGAGTAAGCGGGTTCTACGAGCAGTACGTC. It translates to CASSLGVSGFYEQYV.

The chain combines TRBV4-1 with TRBJ1-5; 7 bases line up with TRBD1. The V gene end was trimmed by 1 base and the J gene end by 3 bases; junction bases not matched to a gene: 6. The CDR3 consists of 16 residues. Germline V gene sequence: CDR1 MGHRA, CDR2 YSYEKL. The CDR3, as DNA: TGCGCCAGCAGCCAAGCGTTAAGGGGGCCCAATCAGCCCCAGCATTTT. This codes for CASSQALRGPNQPQHF.

The chain uses TRBV5-1 and TRBJ1-2; 8 bases fit TRBD1. The junction had 6 bases not matched to a gene; V was cut back by 0 bases and J by 8 bases. Germline V CDR1 and CDR2: SGHRS, YFSETQ. CDR3 length: 14 residues. CDR3 in amino acids: CASSLARGLGGYTF. The CDR3, as DNA: TGCGCCAGCAGCTTGGCCAGGGGGCTAGGGGGCTACACCTTC.